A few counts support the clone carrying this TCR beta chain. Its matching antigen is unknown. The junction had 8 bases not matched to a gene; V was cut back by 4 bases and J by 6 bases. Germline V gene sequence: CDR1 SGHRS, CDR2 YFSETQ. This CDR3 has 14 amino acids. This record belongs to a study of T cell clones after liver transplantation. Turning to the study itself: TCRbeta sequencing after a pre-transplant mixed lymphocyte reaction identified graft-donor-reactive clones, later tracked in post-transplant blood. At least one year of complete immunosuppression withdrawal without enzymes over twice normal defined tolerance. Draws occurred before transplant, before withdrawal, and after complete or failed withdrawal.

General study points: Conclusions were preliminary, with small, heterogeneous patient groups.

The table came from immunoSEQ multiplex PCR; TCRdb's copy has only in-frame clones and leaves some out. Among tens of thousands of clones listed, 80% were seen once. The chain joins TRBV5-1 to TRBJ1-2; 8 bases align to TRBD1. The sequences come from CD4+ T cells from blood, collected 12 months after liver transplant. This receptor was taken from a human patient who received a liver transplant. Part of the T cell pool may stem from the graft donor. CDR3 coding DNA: TGCGCCAGCAGCCTCGGGACAGGTGGGAATGGCTACACCTTC. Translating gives CASSLGTGGNGYTF.